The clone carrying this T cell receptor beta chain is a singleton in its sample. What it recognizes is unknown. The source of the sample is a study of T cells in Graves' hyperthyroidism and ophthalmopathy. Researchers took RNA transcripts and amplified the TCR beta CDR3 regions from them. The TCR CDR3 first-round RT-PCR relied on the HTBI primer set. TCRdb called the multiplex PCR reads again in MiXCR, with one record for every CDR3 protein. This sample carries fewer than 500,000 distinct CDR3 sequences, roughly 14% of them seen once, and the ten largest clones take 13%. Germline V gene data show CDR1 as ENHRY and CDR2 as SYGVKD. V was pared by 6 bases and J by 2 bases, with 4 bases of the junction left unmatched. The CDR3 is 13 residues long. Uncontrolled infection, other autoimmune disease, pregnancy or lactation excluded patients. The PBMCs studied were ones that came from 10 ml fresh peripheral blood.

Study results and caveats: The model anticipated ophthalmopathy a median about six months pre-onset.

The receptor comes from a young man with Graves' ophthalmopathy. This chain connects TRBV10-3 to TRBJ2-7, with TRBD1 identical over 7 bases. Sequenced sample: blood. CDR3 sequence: CAIRRTGTYEQYF. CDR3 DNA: TGTGCCATCAGGAGGACAGGTACCTACGAGCAGTACTTC.